This TCR beta chain was sequenced during a study of T-cell memory formation after mild COVID-19. Via MiXCR, TCRdb re-called the 5' RACE reads, giving one row per CDR3 protein. The sample has 250,000 or so distinct CDR3 sequences; approximately 9% are singletons. This clonotype was seen a few times. Its antigen is not identified. Study-wide results and limits: Pre-infection memory showed some responding clones, and this suggested that cross-reactive memory joined. Contracting clones localized mainly to CM and EM when CD4+ and mainly to EMRA when CD8+.

The origin of this receptor is a young man who had mild COVID-19 (a few samples of this study predate the infection). Cell type and time point are not known. Sequenced sample: PBMCs or a T cell subset sorted from them (not recorded which).

CDR3 nucleotides: TGTGCCAGCAGCTTTGCGGGGGATAACTATGGCTACACCTTC. Translated, it gives CASSFAGDNYGYTF. The chain couples TRBV7-2 to TRBJ1-2, with a tentative D call TRBD1 (5 bases). Deletions cut 3 bases from V and 1 base from J, with 9 bases between. There are 14 residues in the CDR3. Per the germline V gene, CDR1 is SGHTA and CDR2 is FQGNSA.